This T cell receptor beta chain was sequenced for a study of T-cell memory formation after mild COVID-19. TCRdb independently ran MiXCR on the 5' RACE reads; one entry per CDR3 protein. Of more than 150,000 distinct CDR3 sequences in the sample, roughly a fifth were seen once. As for this clonotype: Its antigen is undetermined.

Study conclusions and caveats: Largely, contracting CD4+ clones fell within CM and EM, and contracting CD8+ clones within EMRA. Some SARS-CoV-2-responding clones were already detected in memory before infection.

The germline V gene has CDR1 MNHEY and CDR2 SVGEGT. CDR3 length: 15 residues. V shed 6 bases and J 3 bases; nucleotides not matched to a gene: 11. This chain uses TRBV6-2 or TRBV6-3 with TRBJ2-7; 7 bases map to TRBD1. The receptor was isolated from an adult woman who had mild COVID-19 (a few samples of this study predate the infection). Cell type and time point are not known. Material: PBMCs or a T cell subset sorted from them (not recorded which). In nucleotides, the CDR3 is TGTGCCAGCAGAGAGTACTCAGACAGGGTCTACGAGCAGTACTTC. Its translation: CASREYSDRVYEQYF.